Presented here are 22 T cell receptor beta chains from one specimen sequenced in a study of B cell selection in AIRE deficiency. Method: immunoSEQ multiplex PCR; TCRdb's copy keeps in-frame clones and lacks some. The profile shows about 18,000 clones, just over 90% of them singletons. Regulatory T cells were sorted as CD4+CD25hiCD127low/negative. Source material: CD4+CD25+ Tregs sorted from PBMCs. The source of these receptors is a human donor in good health.

This sequence joins TRBV27 and TRBJ1-1, with TRBD1 matching over 7 bases. Germline CDR1 MNHEY, CDR2 SMNVEV (reference sequence). V dropped 5 bases and J dropped 9; count of bases not matched to a gene: 6. There are 12 residues in the CDR3. The chain's CDR3 is CASSPWTGQAFF. CDR3 nucleotides: TGTGCCAGCAGTCCGTGGACAGGACAAGCTTTCTTT.

The chain employs TRBV27 and TRBJ2-7; 7 bases map to TRBD2. The CDR3 is made up of 15 amino acids. After removal of 5 bases from V and 5 bases from J, the junction contained 12 bases not matched to a gene. Germline loops: CDR1 MNHEY, CDR2 SMNVEV (reference sequence). Here the CDR3 reads CASSPGGGIVDEQYF. The CDR3 nucleotides are TGTGCCAGCAGTCCTGGCGGGGGAATAGTAGACGAGCAGTACTTC.

This rearrangement joins TRBV5-1 to TRBJ2-2; D not resolved. The germline V and J ends were trimmed by 0 bases and 0 bases, with 6 bases remaining between them. Germline V lookup: CDR1 SGHRS, CDR2 YFSETQ. CDR3 size: 15 residues. In DNA, the CDR3 is TGCGCCAGCAGCTTGGCGCACGCGAACACCGGGGAGCTGTTTTTT. Protein: CASSLAHANTGELFF.

CDR3 sequence (DNA): TGCGCCAGCAGCCGAAATCTAGCGTACACAGATACGCAGTATTTT. Its translation is CASSRNLAYTDTQYF. The chain links TRBV10-2 to TRBJ2-3, with D possibly TRBD2 on 6 matching bases. This CDR3 is built from 15 residues. CDR1 is WSHSY, CDR2 SAAADI, per germline. V dropped 6 bases and J dropped 2 bases, with 15 bases sitting between them.

The chain employs TRBV6-6 and TRBJ2-7; the D call may be TRBD1 or TRBD2 (7 bases each). The germline V gene has CDR1 MNHNY and CDR2 SVGAGI (reference sequence). The CDR3 extends over 13 amino acids. Trimming left V 7 bases short and J 3 bases short, with 13 bases between. The CDR3, as DNA: TGTGCCAGCAAGGGGAGGGGGCTCTACGAGCAGTACTTC. It yields the protein CASKGRGLYEQYF.

The chain uses TRBV5-4 and TRBJ1-1; a possible D gene is TRBD1 (6 bases). Trimming left V 3 bases short and J 1 base short, with 10 bases between. There are 14 residues in the CDR3. CDR1 is SGHNT and CDR2 is YYREEE in the germline V gene (reference sequence). The CDR3 region is CASSYQGRNTEAFF. The CDR3 DNA reads as TGTGCCAGCAGCTACCAGGGGAGGAACACTGAAGCTTTCTTT. Complete variable domain (other parts from reference TRBV5-4 and TRBJ1-1): ETGVTQSPTHLIKTRGQQVTLRCSSQSGHNTVSWYQQALGQGPQFIFQYYREEENGRGNFPPRFSGLQFPNYSSELNVNALELDDSALYLCASSYQGRNTEAFFGQGTRLTVV.

The chain combines TRBV6-6 with TRBJ1-2; D might be TRBD1 (5 bases). Germline loops: CDR1 MNHNY, CDR2 SVGAGI (reference sequence). This CDR3 is built from 15 residues. Trimming stripped 4 bases from V and 4 bases from J, with 16 bases between. The DNA for the CDR3 is TGTGCCAGCAGTTTTTCTCGCCCGACAGCCTATGGCTACACCTTC. Amino acid sequence: CASSFSRPTAYGYTF.

V and J are TRBV5-1 and TRBJ2-7, with a tentative D call TRBD1 (5 bases). This CDR3 contains 18 residues. CDR1 SGHRS and CDR2 YFSETQ come from the germline V gene. Trimming pared 5 bases from V and 0 bases from J, leaving 24 bases between. In nucleotides, the CDR3 is TGCGCCAGCAGGGGATGGGGCTCTCCGTCCCCCTCCTCCTACGAGCAGTACTTC. Protein sequence: CASRGWGSPSPSSYEQYF. The full variable domain, rest sourced from reference TRBV5-1 and TRBJ2-7, is KAGVTQTPRYLIKTRGQQVTLSCSPISGHRSVSWYQQTPGQGLQFLFEYFSETQRNKGNFPGRFSGRQFSNSRSEMNVSTLELGDSALYLCASRGWGSPSPSSYEQYFGPGTRLTVT.

DNA of the CDR3: TGTGCCAGCAGCTTAGCGGCGGGAGGCGGTGGAGATACGCAGTATTTT. This sequence encodes CASSLAAGGGGDTQYF. The J gene is TRBJ2-3, the V gene TRBV11-2, with TRBD2 matching over 8 bases. Per germline, CDR1 SGHAT and CDR2 FQNNGV. V shed 1 base, J shed 5 bases, and the junction held 8 bases outside the gene matches. CDR3 length equals 16 residues.

The chain combines TRBV19 with TRBJ2-7; the match to TRBD2 covers 7 bases. Unmatched junction bases numbered 15, after V lost 5 bases and J lost 5 bases. Germline CDR1 LNHDA, CDR2 SQIVND (reference sequence). The CDR3 sequence is 16 residues long. CDR3 DNA: TGTGCCAGTAGTCCCAGGGCGGGAGTAGTCTTACACGAGCAGTACTTC. Amino acid sequence: CASSPRAGVVLHEQYF.

This clone has a handful of counts. The genes are TRBV9 and TRBJ2-3; D uncertain. Trimming stripped 4 bases from V and 4 bases from J, with 10 bases between. The CDR3 length is 13 residues. Germline lookup yields CDR1 SGDLS and CDR2 YYNGEE. The CDR3 bases are TGTGCCAGCAGCCCCCCGGCCGCAGATACGCAGTATTTT. It yields the protein CASSPPAADTQYF. The full variable domain, with the rest looked up from reference TRBV9 and TRBJ2-3, is DSGVTQTPKHLITATGQRVTLRCSPRSGDLSVYWYQQSLDQGLQFLIQYYNGEERAKGNILERFSAQQFPDLHSELNLSSLELGDSALYFCASSPPAADTQYFGPGTRLTVL.

CDR3 coding DNA: TGCGCCAGCAGCTACACGACAGGGAGCGTCTATGGCTACACCTTC. It is translated as CASSYTTGSVYGYTF. The gene calls are TRBV5-1 and TRBJ1-2; TRBD1 matches at 7 bases. The germline gives CDR1 SGHRS, CDR2 YFSETQ. The CDR3 is 15 amino acids. The J segment lost 4 bases and the V segment lost 3 bases, leaving 9 bases of the junction unmatched.

The chain is built from TRBV7-3 and TRBJ2-5, with D unresolved. The CDR3 extends over 15 amino acids. Trimming shortened V by 5 bases and J by 4 bases, and 17 bases separated the two germline ends. CDR1 and CDR2 (germline): SGHTA, FQGTGA. The CDR3: CASSPQPTRPETQYF. CDR3 bases: TGTGCCAGCAGCCCACAACCTACACGGCCAGAGACCCAGTACTTC.

The chain employs TRBV7-2 and TRBJ2-3, with D hard to call. V dropped 1 base and J dropped 4 bases, with 3 bases sitting between them. The CDR3 has 12 amino acids. The germline CDR1 and CDR2 sequences are SGHTA and FQGNSA. In nucleotides, the CDR3 is TGTGCCAGCAGCTTAGTAGCAGATACGCAGTATTTT. It translates to CASSLVADTQYF.

The V and J genes are TRBV10-3 and TRBJ2-5; 7 nucleotides align to TRBD1. The V segment lost 0 bases and the J segment 1 base; nucleotides outside the gene matches: 5. CDR1 ENHRY and CDR2 SYGVKD come from the germline V gene. The CDR3 is 16 amino acids. The CDR3 DNA sequence: TGTGCCATCAGTGAGTCCGCAGGGACAGTCCAAGAGACCCAGTACTTC. This translates into CAISESAGTVQETQYF.

The chain is built from TRBV5-1 and TRBJ1-4, with D hard to call. V shed 4 bases and J shed 1 base, with 11 bases lying between them. This CDR3 spans 15 amino acids. Germline V gene data show CDR1 as SGHRS and CDR2 as YFSETQ. The CDR3 coding sequence is TGCGCCAGCAGCAGTTACGGGGTAACTAATGAAAAACTGTTTTTT. Residues: CASSSYGVTNEKLFF. The full variable domain, completed using reference TRBV5-1 and TRBJ1-4, is KAGVTQTPRYLIKTRGQQVTLSCSPISGHRSVSWYQQTPGQGLQFLFEYFSETQRNKGNFPGRFSGRQFSNSRSEMNVSTLELGDSALYLCASSSYGVTNEKLFFGSGTQLSVL.

This CDR3 reads CSVRPLGGYGYTF. CDR3 nucleotide sequence: TGCAGCGTTCGTCCCTTGGGGGGCTATGGCTACACCTTC. The chain combines TRBV29-1 with TRBJ1-2; TRBD1 is a possible D gene (5 bases). This CDR3 contains 13 residues. Trimming removed 5 bases at V and 4 bases at J, with 14 bases between. CDR1 SQVTM and CDR2 ANQGSEA come from the germline V gene.

V gene TRBV7-9 combines with J gene TRBJ1-1; no clear D. The length of the CDR3 is 16 residues. The germline gives CDR1 SEHNR, CDR2 FQNEAQ (reference sequence). V lost 1 base, J lost 2 bases, and 14 bases lay in between. The DNA of the CDR3 is TGTGCCAGCAGCTTAGGAACGTGGACCGTAAACACTGAAGCTTTCTTT. Its protein product is CASSLGTWTVNTEAFF.

CDR3 residues: CASSLDPSTDTQYF. The CDR3 DNA sequence: TGTGCCAGCAGCTTGGACCCAAGTACAGATACGCAGTATTTT. J is TRBJ2-3 and V is TRBV5-4; D call uncertain. The CDR3 covers 14 residues. Trimming took off 0 bases at V and 3 bases at J, with 8 bases between the two ends. In germline, CDR1 is SGHNT, CDR2 YYREEE (reference sequence).

The CDR3 sequence: CASSPSGNTIYF. CDR3 in DNA: TGTGCCAGCAGTCCCTCTGGAAACACCATATATTTT. The chain carries TRBV25-1 and TRBJ1-3; D not resolved. The CDR3 loop spans 12 amino acids. The germline V gene encodes CDR1 MGHDK and CDR2 SYGVNS. The V and J ends lost 5 bases and 0 bases respectively, with 2 bases between them.

This chain links TRBV27 with TRBJ2-3, with 7 bases identical to TRBD1. The V gene's germline CDR1 is MNHEY and CDR2 SMNVEV (reference sequence). The CDR3 consists of 15 residues. Trimming removed 3 bases from V and 2 bases from J; junction bases left unmatched: 5. The CDR3 DNA reads TGTGCCAGCAGTTTTAGACAGGGTTACACAGATACGCAGTATTTT. It encodes CASSFRQGYTDTQYF.

In this sample, this clone turned up once. The chain couples TRBV29-1 to TRBJ1-1; D call uncertain. CDR3 length equals 9 residues. Trimming shortened V by 2 bases and J by 10 bases, and 5 bases separated the two germline ends. Germline CDR1 SQVTM, CDR2 ANQGSEA. Here the CDR3 reads CSVERGAFF. As DNA, the CDR3 is TGCAGCGTTGAAAGAGGAGCTTTCTTT.